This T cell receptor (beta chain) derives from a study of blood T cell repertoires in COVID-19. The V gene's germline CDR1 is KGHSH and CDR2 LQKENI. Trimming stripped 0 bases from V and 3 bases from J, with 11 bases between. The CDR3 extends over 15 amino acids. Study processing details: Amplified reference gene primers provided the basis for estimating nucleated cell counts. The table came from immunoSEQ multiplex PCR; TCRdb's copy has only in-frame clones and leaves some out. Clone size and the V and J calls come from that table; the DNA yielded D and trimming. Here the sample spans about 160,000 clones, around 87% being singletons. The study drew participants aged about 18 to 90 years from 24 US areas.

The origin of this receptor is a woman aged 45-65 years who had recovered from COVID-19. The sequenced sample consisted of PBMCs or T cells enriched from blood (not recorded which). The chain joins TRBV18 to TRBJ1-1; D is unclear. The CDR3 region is CASSPPSQRDTEAFF. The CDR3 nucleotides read TGTGCCAGCTCACCACCTTCCCAACGGGACACTGAAGCTTTCTTT.